The next 20 T cell receptor beta chains were all read from a single sample in a study of cytomegalovirus exposure and HLA in healthy donors. Primers for the PCR totalled 60 Vbeta and 13 Jbeta. Sequenced by immunoSEQ multiplex PCR; TCRdb stores in-frame clones only, minus some. The repertoire includes approximately 90,000 clones, about 80% of them detected once, and approximately 1.4% sits in the top ten. Sequenced: PBMCs. These receptors all come from a male donor in good health and CMV-seronegative.

V is TRBV28 and J is TRBJ1-4; a weak D match, TRBD1 (6 bases). V lost 2 bases, J lost 8 bases, and 18 bases lay in between. Germline loops: CDR1 MDHEN, CDR2 SYDVKM. This CDR3 has 16 amino acids. For the CDR3, the DNA is TGTGCCAGCAGTTTAGTCCCCCAGGGGTTCGGGGAAAAACTGTTTTTT. It yields the protein CASSLVPQGFGEKLFF.

The chain has TRBV5-1 and TRBJ2-3; 7 bases match TRBD2. The trim removed 1 base at V and 4 bases at J, leaving 6 bases unmatched. From germline, CDR1 is SGHRS and CDR2 YFSETQ. The CDR3 runs to 15 residues. The CDR3 is CASSLMAGVSDTQYF. As DNA, the CDR3 is TGCGCCAGCAGCTTGATGGCGGGAGTATCAGATACGCAGTATTTT.

This chain connects TRBV9 to TRBJ2-3, with 8 bases fitting TRBD1. Germline V gives CDR1 SGDLS, CDR2 YYNGEE. The V gene end was trimmed by 3 bases and the J gene end by 3 bases; junction bases not matched to a gene: 9. The CDR3 length is 16 residues. CDR3 protein: CASSDHWTGRTDTQYF. The CDR3 DNA follows: TGTGCCAGCAGCGACCACTGGACAGGGCGAACAGATACGCAGTATTTT.

The V call is TRBV19, the J call TRBJ1-3; possible D gene TRBD1, 5 bases. Germline CDR1 LNHDA, CDR2 SQIVND (reference sequence). The V end lost 10 bases, the J end lost 0 bases, and 22 bases lay between the germline ends. The CDR3 has 17 residues. CDR3 nucleotide sequence: TGTGCCACCCAGTATGGCCAAGCGGGGGGCTCTGGAAACACCATATATTTT. Its protein is CATQYGQAGGSGNTIYF.

V is TRBV28 and J is TRBJ1-2; 11 bases match TRBD1. With V trimmed by 8 bases and J by 5 bases, 7 bases remained unmatched. The CDR3 sequence is 14 residues long. Germline CDR1 is MDHEN and CDR2 is SYDVKM. CDR3 residues: CASGGQGAWYGYTF. The CDR3 DNA reads as TGTGCCAGCGGCGGACAGGGGGCTTGGTATGGCTACACCTTC.

The chain combines TRBV28 with TRBJ1-2, with 10 bases that match TRBD1. The ends lost 5 bases at V and 5 bases at J; junction bases unmatched: 14. CDR1 is MDHEN, CDR2 SYDVKM, per germline. This CDR3 contains 17 residues. CDR3 residues: CASSLGQGVGFGYGYTF. The DNA of the CDR3 is TGTGCCAGCAGTCTAGGACAGGGGGTTGGCTTCGGGTATGGCTACACCTTC.

The chain joins TRBV9 to TRBJ2-2, with D possibly matching TRBD1 (6 bases). The CDR3 is 14 residues long. Trimming stripped 7 bases from V and 2 bases from J, with 12 bases between. Germline V gives CDR1 SGDLS, CDR2 YYNGEE. CDR3 DNA: TGTGCCAGCGGGGCAGGGGTTAACACCGGGGAGCTGTTTTTT. Translating gives CASGAGVNTGELFF.

Of note for this clone: A junction end diverges from the germline sequence, so it may reflect a read error. Other DNA sequences in this sample translate to the same CDR3. The CDR3 region is CAWSVGTDLLSYNSPLHF. CDR3 coding DNA: TGTGCCTGGAGTGTAGGGACAGACCTGCTCTCCTATAATTCGCCCCTCCACTTT. This rearrangement joins TRBV30 to TRBJ1-6; the match to TRBD1 covers 7 bases. Germline V CDR1 and CDR2: GTSNPN, SVGIG (reference sequence). CDR3 length: 18 amino acids.

The chain carries TRBV19 and TRBJ1-5; 10 nucleotides line up with TRBD1. Trimming took 5 bases from V and 4 from J; bases not matched to a gene: 5. The CDR3 sequence is 15 residues long. CDR1 and CDR2 from the germline V gene are LNHDA and SQIVND (reference sequence). CDR3 region: CASSRDRGFNQPQHF. CDR3 DNA sequence: TGTGCCAGTAGTCGGGACAGGGGATTTAATCAGCCCCAGCATTTT.

This sequence joins TRBV29-1 and TRBJ2-5, with TRBD1 as a possible D gene (6 bases). CDR3 length: 12 residues. The germline CDR1 and CDR2 sequences are SQVTM and ANQGSEA. Deletions cut 5 bases from V and 2 bases from J, with 9 bases between. The DNA of the CDR3 is TGCAGCGTTCTGGGACAACAAGAGACCCAGTACTTC. This gives the protein CSVLGQQETQYF.

This clone was counted only a few times. This chain uses TRBV9 with TRBJ2-2, with TRBD2 matching 7 bases. Trimming cost V 0 bases and J 2 bases; bases outside gene matches: 10. This CDR3 contains 18 residues. CDR1 is SGDLS, CDR2 YYNGEE, per germline. Here the CDR3 DNA reads TGTGCCAGCAGCGTAGTAGTCCGGGGGGATACTAACACCGGGGAGCTGTTTTTT. Translated, it gives CASSVVVRGDTNTGELFF.

This chain links TRBV10-3 with TRBJ1-1; D is possibly TRBD1 (6 bases). Germline assignment: CDR1 ENHRY and CDR2 SYGVKD. Trimming stripped 0 bases from V and 4 bases from J, with 9 bases between. CDR3 size: 14 residues. CDR3 sequence reads: CAISESGGGTEAFF. DNA of the CDR3: TGTGCCATCAGTGAGTCGGGAGGGGGCACTGAAGCTTTCTTT.

This chain's CDR3 is CASTPSTDTQYF. CDR3 DNA sequence: TGTGCCAGCACCCCTAGCACAGATACGCAGTATTTT. The chain couples TRBV11-2 to TRBJ2-3; D is undetermined. This CDR3 has 12 amino acids. Germline loops: CDR1 SGHAT, CDR2 FQNNGV. The V gene lost 7 bases and the J gene lost 0 bases, with 5 bases spanning the gap.

The rearrangement links TRBV4-3 to TRBJ1-2; TRBD1 might be the D (5 bases). Trimming took 1 base from V and 8 from J, leaving 11 bases between them. Per germline, CDR1 LGHNA and CDR2 YSLEER. The CDR3 sequence is 13 residues long. CDR3 DNA sequence: TGCGCCAGCAGCCAAGCAGGGTTGGAGGGCTACACCTTC. It is translated as CASSQAGLEGYTF.

This clone was observed once. CDR3 nucleotide sequence: TGCGCCAGCAGCTCACGCGGGACAGAGGGTGGAAACACCATATATTTT. Protein product: CASSSRGTEGGNTIYF. The rearrangement links TRBV5-1 to TRBJ1-3; the match to TRBD1 covers 7 bases. CDR3 length equals 16 residues. Trimming took 3 bases from V and 3 from J; bases not matched to a gene: 9. CDR1 and CDR2 (germline): SGHRS, YFSETQ.

This clone occurred a few times. J is TRBJ1-1 and V is TRBV29-1; D uncertain. Germline CDR1 reads SQVTM; CDR2 reads ANQGSEA. This CDR3 is built from 12 residues. The CDR3 region is CRDVAFDTEAFF. CDR3 coding DNA: TGCCGCGACGTGGCATTCGACACTGAAGCTTTCTTT.

The J gene is TRBJ1-6, the V gene TRBV28, with TRBD1 matching over 9 bases. The CDR3 totals 17 residues. V was clipped by 6 bases and J by 9 bases; unmatched bases: 15. Germline values: CDR1 MDHEN, CDR2 SYDVKM. In nucleotides, the CDR3 is TGTGCCAGCAGAAAAGGACAGGGGAAACTGTATGGTTCACCCCTCCACTTT. As protein: CASRKGQGKLYGSPLHF.

The V gene is TRBV6-1, the J gene TRBJ1-1, with D tentatively TRBD1 (6 bases). Germline CDR1 is MNHNS and CDR2 is SASEGT. The CDR3 consists of 14 residues. V lost 7 bases to trimming and J lost 2 bases, with 14 bases between them. The CDR3 nucleotides are TGTGCCAGCACCAAACCGGGGGGCAACACTGAAGCTTTCTTT. Translating gives CASTKPGGNTEAFF.

The chain joins TRBV19 to TRBJ1-1, with D perhaps TRBD1 (5 bases). V gave up 5 bases and J gave up 4 bases, with 8 bases separating them. Germline CDR1 and CDR2: LNHDA and SQIVND (reference sequence). This CDR3 comprises 12 residues. The chain's CDR3 is CASSARVTEAFF. CDR3 sequence (DNA): TGTGCCAGTAGTGCCAGGGTCACTGAAGCTTTCTTT.

This clone was recorded once. The chain recombines TRBV7-3 with TRBJ1-6; perhaps TRBD1 as D (5 bases). In germline, CDR1 is SGHTA, CDR2 FQGTGA. V shed 3 bases and J shed 9 bases, with 9 bases lying between them. This CDR3 is 13 amino acids long. The CDR3 nucleotides read TGTGCCAGCAGCTTCTCTCAGGGTTCACCCCTCCACTTT. Protein: CASSFSQGSPLHF.